A single sample is the source of the 24 T cell receptor beta chains below, sequenced in a study of tumor-infiltrating lymphocytes in localized non-small cell lung cancer. The assay was immunoSEQ multiplex PCR, and TCRdb's table has in-frame clones only and misses some. The repertoire includes approximately 12,000 clones, around 68% of them detected once, and 9.4% sits in the top ten. Source material: lung tumor tissue. Every receptor here comes from a human donor with non-small cell lung cancer.

The chain is built from TRBV2 and TRBJ1-1; TRBD1 matches at 10 bases. Germline V gene sequence: CDR1 SNHLY, CDR2 FYNNEI. This CDR3 comprises 14 residues. The V segment lost 4 bases and the J segment 5 bases; nucleotides outside the gene matches: 4. CDR3 DNA: TGTGCCAGCAGTGCGACAGGGGGCATTACTGAAGCTTTCTTT. Encoded protein: CASSATGGITEAFF.

The V call is TRBV6-1, the J call TRBJ2-5; D unresolved. Per germline, CDR1 MNHNS and CDR2 SASEGT. The ends were cut back, 5 bases at V and 5 bases at J, with 9 bases in the middle. There are 12 residues in the CDR3. CDR3: CASSFQVETQYF. CDR3 DNA: TGTGCCAGCAGTTTTCAGGTTGAGACCCAGTACTTC.

This clone was recorded once. The chain uses TRBV7-9 and TRBJ2-3, with TRBD2 matching over 10 bases. CDR3 length: 16 amino acids. V lost 0 bases to trimming and J lost 3 bases; unmatched junction nucleotides: 3. Germline lookup yields CDR1 SEHNR and CDR2 FQNEAQ (reference sequence). CDR3 in amino acids: CASSLAGSGGTDTQYF. CDR3 nucleotide sequence: TGTGCCAGCAGCTTAGCAGGTAGCGGGGGGACAGATACGCAGTATTTT.

This clone was observed a handful of times. The rearrangement uses TRBV7-2 and TRBJ1-5; TRBD1 matches 8 bases. The CDR3 runs 15 residues. Trimming removed 3 bases from V and 6 bases from J; junction bases left unmatched: 7. Germline V gene sequence: CDR1 SGHTA, CDR2 FQGNSA. The CDR3 DNA sequence: TGTGCCAGCAGCTTCGGACAGGGTGTGAGTCAGCCCCAGCATTTT. Amino acids: CASSFGQGVSQPQHF.

V usage is TRBV6-5 and J usage is TRBJ2-3, with TRBD1 matching 10 bases. The V gene's germline CDR1 is MNHEY and CDR2 SVGAGI. The CDR3 covers 15 residues. Germline trimming cut 5 bases from V and 4 bases from J; bases unmatched to any gene: 6. This CDR3 is CASSPGQGRPDTQYF. In DNA form, the CDR3 reads TGTGCCAGCAGTCCGGGACAGGGGCGCCCAGATACGCAGTATTTT.

This clone occurred a few times. CDR3: CASSPGTGNSPLHF. The CDR3 DNA reads as TGTGCCAGCAGCCCCGGGACAGGGAATTCACCCCTCCACTTT. The V and J genes are TRBV5-5 and TRBJ1-6; 9 bases align to TRBD1. Germline CDR1 SGHKS, CDR2 YYEKEE (reference sequence). CDR3 length: 14 residues. The ends lost 4 bases at V and 7 bases at J; junction bases unmatched: 3.

V is TRBV6-1 and J is TRBJ2-7, with D possibly being TRBD1 or TRBD2 (5 bases each). Trimming stripped 3 bases from V and 6 bases from J, with 15 bases between. Per germline, CDR1 MNHNS and CDR2 SASEGT. This CDR3 region has 14 residues. The CDR3 region has the DNA TGTGCCAGCAGTGAGGGGGTATCCGGTAGCGAGCAGTACTTC. Translation: CASSEGVSGSEQYF.

This clone was detected a few times. CDR3 DNA sequence: TGTGCCAGCAGCGTAGGTCAAAATAGCAATCAGCCCCAGCATTTT. Its protein product is CASSVGQNSNQPQHF. The chain has TRBV9 and TRBJ1-5; D uncertain. CDR3 size: 15 residues. CDR1 and CDR2 from the germline V gene are SGDLS and YYNGEE. Trimming shortened V by 0 bases and J by 0 bases, and 7 bases separated the two germline ends.

This clone was found once. V and J are TRBV7-3 and TRBJ2-1; D is perhaps TRBD1 (5 bases). There are 13 residues in the CDR3. The germline V gene has CDR1 SGHTA and CDR2 FQGTGA. The V and J ends lost 5 bases and 4 bases respectively, with 9 bases between them. The CDR3 sequence: CASSRDRYNEQFF. CDR3 nucleotide sequence: TGTGCCAGCAGCCGAGACAGATACAATGAGCAGTTCTTC.

The chain joins TRBV5-1 to TRBJ2-1; the match to TRBD2 covers 11 bases. Germline trimming cut 4 bases from V and 5 bases from J; bases unmatched to any gene: 2. The CDR3 is 14 amino acids. Per the germline V gene, CDR1 is SGHRS and CDR2 is YFSETQ. This CDR3 is CASSRTSGHNEQFF. DNA of the CDR3: TGCGCCAGCAGCCGGACTAGCGGGCACAATGAGCAGTTCTTC.

The chain couples TRBV18 to TRBJ2-1; 8 positions agree with TRBD1. V shed 2 bases and J 5 bases; nucleotides not matched to a gene: 8. CDR1 is KGHSH and CDR2 is LQKENI in the germline V gene. The CDR3 has 16 amino acids. CDR3 coding DNA: TGTGCCAGCTCACCAACCGGACAGGGTTGGGACAATGAGCAGTTCTTC. This gives the protein CASSPTGQGWDNEQFF.

V gene TRBV19 combines with J gene TRBJ1-1; D is ambiguous. CDR3 length: 15 residues. Germline CDR1 reads LNHDA; CDR2 reads SQIVND (reference sequence). The ends were cut back, 5 bases at V and 3 bases at J, with 16 bases in the middle. The CDR3 nucleotides read TGTGCCAGTAGTCCCGACGAGGCTGGGTACACTGAAGCTTTCTTT. Translation gives CASSPDEAGYTEAFF. The full variable domain, in which reference TRBV19 and TRBJ1-1 provide the parts outside the CDR3, is DGGITQSPKYLFRKEGQNVTLSCEQNLNHDAMYWYRQDPGQGLRLIYYSQIVNDFQKGDIAEGYSVSREKKESFPLTVTSAQKNPTAFYLCASSPDEAGYTEAFFGQGTRLTVV.

The genes are TRBV5-1 and TRBJ2-1, with 7 bases fitting TRBD2. This CDR3 spans 15 amino acids. With V trimmed by 0 bases and J by 4 bases, 4 bases remained unmatched. Germline CDR1 SGHRS, CDR2 YFSETQ. CDR3 sequence (DNA): TGCGCCAGCAGCTTGGGCGGGGGAGAATACAATGAGCAGTTCTTC. Encoded protein: CASSLGGGEYNEQFF.

Here the CDR3 reads CASSWDSVGTTEAFF. CDR3 sequence (DNA): TGTGCCAGCAGCTGGGACAGTGTCGGGACCACTGAAGCTTTCTTT. The rearrangement uses TRBV27 and TRBJ1-1; 7 bases line up with TRBD1. V lost 6 bases to trimming and J lost 4 bases; unmatched junction nucleotides: 11. This CDR3 has 15 amino acids. Germline V lookup: CDR1 MNHEY, CDR2 SMNVEV (reference sequence).

The chain recombines TRBV12-5 with TRBJ2-3; D is unclear. V was pared by 6 bases and J by 1 base, with 11 bases between. The germline gives CDR1 LGHNT, CDR2 FRNRAP. This CDR3 spans 14 amino acids. The CDR3 DNA sequence: TGTGCTAGTGGCCACCCGTCGGGCACAGATACGCAGTATTTT. It translates to CASGHPSGTDTQYF.

This clone was recorded a few times. The chain links TRBV19 to TRBJ2-3; 11 bases are shared with TRBD2. The CDR3 runs to 15 residues. The junction had 7 bases not matched to a gene; V was cut back by 3 bases and J by 8 bases. The germline V gene encodes CDR1 LNHDA and CDR2 SQIVND (reference sequence). CDR3 region: CASSISLAGGGTQYF. The CDR3 DNA is TGTGCCAGTAGTATCAGCCTAGCGGGAGGAGGTACGCAGTATTTT.

This clone was detected once. The chain joins TRBV7-9 to TRBJ2-7; 11 nucleotides line up with TRBD1. From germline, CDR1 is SEHNR and CDR2 FQNEAQ (reference sequence). V lost 4 bases to trimming and J lost 3 bases; unmatched junction nucleotides: 2. The length of the CDR3 is 14 residues. CDR3 coding DNA: TGTGCCAGCAGCTGGGGACAGGGGGGCTACGAGCAGTACTTC. It encodes CASSWGQGGYEQYF.

This chain links TRBV5-1 with TRBJ1-1, with 7 bases fitting TRBD1. Germline loops: CDR1 SGHRS, CDR2 YFSETQ. CDR3 size: 15 residues. Unmatched junction bases numbered 12, after V lost 4 bases and J lost 6 bases. The CDR3 region is CASSPKTGQRAEAFF. In nucleotides, the CDR3 is TGCGCCAGCAGCCCAAAGACAGGGCAGAGGGCTGAAGCTTTCTTT.

The chain combines TRBV4-1 with TRBJ2-4; TRBD1 might be the D (6 bases). Germline CDR1 and CDR2: MGHRA and YSYEKL. The CDR3 covers 17 residues. V was clipped by 2 bases and J by 1 base, with 15 bases between them. The CDR3 sequence: CASSQTRQELAKNIQYF. CDR3 coding DNA: TGCGCCAGCAGCCAAACCCGACAGGAGTTGGCCAAAAACATTCAGTACTTC.

The genes are TRBV7-2 and TRBJ2-7; the D call may be TRBD1 or TRBD2 (5 bases each). V lost 2 bases and J lost 7, with 9 bases in between. The CDR3 runs 12 residues. Germline values: CDR1 SGHTA, CDR2 FQGNSA. The CDR3 protein is CASSLYGGEQYF. In nucleotides, the CDR3 is TGTGCCAGCAGCTTATATGGGGGAGAGCAGTACTTC.

The V and J genes are TRBV7-4 and TRBJ2-2; D not certain. CDR1 and CDR2 from the germline V gene are SGHVT and SQSDAQ. The CDR3 sequence is 11 residues long. The V and J ends lost 8 bases and 8 bases respectively, with 9 bases between them. For the CDR3, the DNA is TGTGCCAGCGCTACCTGGGGGGAGCTGTTTTTT. This codes for CASATWGELFF. Drawing the rest from reference TRBV7-4 and TRBJ2-2, the complete variable domain is GAGVSQSPRYKVAKRGRDVALRCDSISGHVTLYWYRQTLGQGSEVLTYSQSDAQRDKSGRPSGRFSAERPERSVSTLKIQRTEQGDSAVYLCASATWGELFFGEGSRLTVL.

CDR3 region: CASSATTANYGYTF. CDR3 in DNA: TGTGCCAGTAGTGCGACAACAGCTAACTATGGCTACACCTTC. This chain joins TRBV19 and TRBJ1-2; no firm D call. Germline CDR1 and CDR2: LNHDA and SQIVND (reference sequence). The V gene lost 5 bases and the J gene lost 0 bases, with 10 bases spanning the gap. The CDR3 runs to 14 residues.

This chain links TRBV29-1 with TRBJ2-6; 7 bases are shared with TRBD2. The ends lost 7 bases at V and 0 bases at J; junction bases unmatched: 6. The germline CDR1 and CDR2 sequences are SQVTM and ANQGSEA. This CDR3 spans 15 amino acids. The chain's CDR3 is CSARAGSSGANVLTF. Written as DNA, the CDR3 is TGCAGCGCAAGAGCGGGATCCTCTGGGGCCAACGTCCTGACTTTC.

This clone was observed a single time. The chain employs TRBV5-4 and TRBJ2-7; D is undetermined. The CDR3 is 16 residues long. Trimming shortened V by 2 bases and J by 2 bases, and 17 bases separated the two germline ends. CDR1 and CDR2 from the germline V gene are SGHNT and YYREEE (reference sequence). The CDR3 loop reads CASSLWSARGTYEQYF. The CDR3 region has the DNA TGTGCCAGCAGCTTATGGAGCGCCCGAGGAACCTACGAGCAGTACTTC.